The 20 T cell receptor beta chains given below trace back to one sample, sequenced in a study of T cells in Graves' hyperthyroidism and ophthalmopathy. Amplified regions were TCR beta CDR3 sequences from RNA transcripts. The TCR CDR3 was amplified in a first-round RT-PCR using the HTBI primer set. Via MiXCR, TCRdb re-called the multiplex PCR reads, giving one row per CDR3 protein. The repertoire holds roughly 700,000 distinct CDR3 sequences, with 11% to 15% as singletons. Sequencing was done on a sample of blood. The origin of the receptors is a woman under 30 with Graves' hyperthyroidism.

This chain joins TRBV13 and TRBJ2-7; D remains ambiguous. This CDR3 is 13 amino acids long. The germline V and J ends were trimmed by 2 bases and 5 bases, with 10 bases remaining between them. CDR1 PRHDT and CDR2 FYEKMQ come from the germline V gene (reference sequence). CDR3 sequence reads: CASSLRADNEQYF. CDR3 in DNA: TGTGCCAGCAGCTTAAGAGCAGATAACGAGCAGTACTTC.

This clonotype has a handful of counts. CDR3 sequence reads: CASTITGKGNTGELFF. The CDR3 DNA reads TGTGCCAGCACAATCACAGGGAAGGGAAACACCGGGGAGCTGTTTTTT. The rearrangement joins TRBV6-2 or TRBV6-3 to TRBJ2-2; perhaps TRBD1 as D (6 bases). Germline lookup yields CDR1 MNHEY and CDR2 SVGEGT. The ends were cut back, 7 bases at V and 2 bases at J, with 17 bases in the middle. The CDR3 has 16 residues.

The chain combines TRBV13 with TRBJ2-3; 8 bases line up with TRBD2. V shed 2 bases and J 4 bases; nucleotides not matched to a gene: 5. The CDR3 contains 15 residues. CDR1 PRHDT and CDR2 FYEKMQ come from the germline V gene (reference sequence). CDR3 region: CASSLSGSWADTQYF. The CDR3 DNA reads as TGTGCCAGCAGCTTAAGCGGGAGTTGGGCAGATACGCAGTATTTT.

This clonotype was detected ten times or more. V usage is TRBV30 and J usage is TRBJ2-1; the D is unclear. CDR1 is GTSNPN and CDR2 is SVGIG in the germline V gene (reference sequence). V lost 2 bases to trimming and J lost 3 bases, with 5 bases between them. The CDR3 contains 12 residues. The CDR3 spells CAWSPDYNEQFF. The CDR3 DNA sequence: TGTGCCTGGAGTCCGGACTACAATGAGCAGTTCTTC.

This clonotype was picked up many times. The chain combines TRBV2 with TRBJ2-1; 8 positions match TRBD1. Losses at the gene ends were 11 bases for V and 2 bases for J; bases not matched to a gene: 5. The CDR3 runs to 13 residues. CDR1 SNHLY and CDR2 FYNNEI come from the germline V gene. This chain's CDR3 is CAGRQGTYNEQFF. The CDR3 nucleotides read TGTGCCGGAAGACAGGGGACCTACAATGAGCAGTTCTTC.

The rearrangement joins TRBV30 to TRBJ2-7; D is perhaps TRBD1 or TRBD2 (5 bases each). From germline, CDR1 is GTSNPN and CDR2 SVGIG (reference sequence). The CDR3 has 12 residues. V lost 4 bases and J 6 bases, leaving 13 bases between the germline ends. This CDR3 reads CAWTVRDGEQYF. CDR3 nucleotide sequence: TGTGCCTGGACCGTAAGGGACGGCGAGCAGTACTTC. Based on the CDR3 plus reference TRBV30 and TRBJ2-7, the full variable domain is SQTIHQWPATLVQPVGSPLSLECTVEGTSNPNLYWYRQAAGRGLQLLFYSVGIGQISSEVPQNLSASRPQDRQFILSSKKLLLSDSGFYLCAWTVRDGEQYFGPGTRLTVT.

This clonotype was recorded a few times. This chain links TRBV5-1 with TRBJ2-5, with TRBD1 as a possible D gene (5 bases). This CDR3 has 13 amino acids. Looked up from germline, CDR1 is SGHRS and CDR2 is YFSETQ. Trimming removed 3 bases from V and 5 bases from J, with 11 bases in between. This CDR3 reads CASSSRAYETQYF. CDR3 in DNA: TGCGCCAGCAGCTCCAGGGCCTATGAGACCCAGTACTTC.

This clonotype appeared a few times. The rearrangement uses TRBV5-4 and TRBJ2-2; the match to TRBD2 covers 15 bases. V shed 5 bases and J 3 bases; nucleotides not matched to a gene: 5. The CDR3 contains 17 residues. Germline V lookup: CDR1 SGHNT, CDR2 YYREEE (reference sequence). For the CDR3, the DNA is TGTGCCAGCAGGGACAGGACTAGCGGGAGGGACACCGGGGAGCTGTTTTTT. Amino acid sequence: CASRDRTSGRDTGELFF. Full variable domain (outside the CDR3, taken from reference TRBV5-4 and TRBJ2-2): ETGVTQSPTHLIKTRGQQVTLRCSSQSGHNTVSWYQQALGQGPQFIFQYYREEENGRGNFPPRFSGLQFPNYSSELNVNALELDDSALYLCASRDRTSGRDTGELFFGEGSRLTVL.

This clonotype came up a few times. The rearrangement joins TRBV6-5 to TRBJ1-1, with 7 positions matching TRBD1. The CDR3 sequence is 17 residues long. The ends lost 4 bases at V and 5 bases at J; junction bases unmatched: 16. The germline CDR1 and CDR2 sequences are MNHEY and SVGAGI. The CDR3 region is CASSSLRRKEGQTEAFF. Written as DNA, the CDR3 is TGTGCCAGCAGTTCTCTGCGCCGAAAAGAGGGACAGACTGAAGCTTTCTTT.

This clonotype was detected ten times or more. The chain couples TRBV28 to TRBJ1-5; 10 nucleotides align to TRBD1. This CDR3 region has 17 residues. CDR1 MDHEN and CDR2 SYDVKM come from the germline V gene. After removal of 7 bases from V and 5 bases from J, the junction contained 14 bases not matched to a gene. The CDR3 sequence: CASTPTGRDRGHQPQHF. The CDR3 DNA reads as TGTGCCAGCACACCCACTGGGCGGGACAGGGGACATCAGCCCCAGCATTTT.

This clonotype was seen at least ten times. The chain recombines TRBV2 with TRBJ2-1; D is perhaps TRBD2 (7 bases). The V gene lost 11 bases and the J gene lost 3 bases, with 14 bases spanning the gap. This CDR3 has 13 residues. From germline, CDR1 is SNHLY and CDR2 FYNNEI. CDR3 DNA: TGTGCCCCGGGGGCTAGCGGCTACAATGAGCAGTTCTTC. Protein sequence: CAPGASGYNEQFF. Together with reference TRBV2 and TRBJ2-1, the CDR3 gives the full variable domain: EPEVTQTPSHQVTQMGQEVILRCVPISNHLYFYWYRQILGQKVEFLVSFYNNEISEKSEIFDDQFSVERPDGSNFTLKIRSTKLEDSAMYFCAPGASGYNEQFFGPGTRLTVL.

This clonotype was observed a handful of times. This chain links TRBV7-9 with TRBJ2-3, with a weak D call TRBD1 (5 bases). Trimming took off 4 bases at V and 0 bases at J, with 11 bases between the two ends. Germline values: CDR1 SEHNR, CDR2 FQNEAQ (reference sequence). This CDR3 comprises 15 residues. The CDR3 spells CASSSQGSSTDTQYF. CDR3 coding DNA: TGTGCCAGCAGCTCTCAGGGCTCCAGCACAGATACGCAGTATTTT.

This clonotype was observed a handful of times. DNA for the CDR3: TGTGCCAGCAGTGGTAACAGGGGGCTGCCTAGCGGGATGGGAGAGACCCAGTACTTC. Its protein is CASSGNRGLPSGMGETQYF. The V gene is TRBV28, the J gene TRBJ2-5, with D perhaps assigned TRBD1 or TRBD2 (9 bases each). V was shortened by 5 bases and J by 4 bases, with 29 bases between the two germline ends. The length of the CDR3 is 19 residues. CDR1 is MDHEN and CDR2 is SYDVKM in the germline V gene.

This clonotype came up many times. This chain links TRBV4-3 with TRBJ1-1; D not certain. The CDR3 covers 16 residues. V was shortened by 0 bases and J by 4 bases, with 15 bases between the two germline ends. Germline loops: CDR1 LGHNA, CDR2 YSLEER. CDR3 nucleotides: TGCGCCAGCAGCCAAGAAACATTATACATCGGCACTGAAGCTTTCTTT. Encoded protein: CASSQETLYIGTEAFF.

V and J are TRBV25-1 and TRBJ1-2, with 7 bases fitting TRBD1. There are 14 residues in the CDR3. Germline CDR1 MGHDK, CDR2 SYGVNS. The V segment lost 3 bases and the J segment 12 bases; nucleotides outside the gene matches: 13. The CDR3 nucleotides are TGTGCCAGCAGTGATTTTGGGACAGCCTATGTCCACACCTTC. This encodes CASSDFGTAYVHTF.

This clonotype was seen many times. The gene calls are TRBV27 and TRBJ2-1; 9 bases line up with TRBD2. J gave up 8 bases and V 4 bases, and 18 bases lay outside the gene matches. Germline values: CDR1 MNHEY, CDR2 SMNVEV (reference sequence). The CDR3 is 18 amino acids. CDR3 sequence (DNA): TGTGCCAGCAGTTCGGCGAGGGGTCTAGCGGGATCGTACCATGAGCAGTTCTTC. Translation gives CASSSARGLAGSYHEQFF.

The rearrangement uses TRBV10-1 and TRBJ2-7; 9 bases match TRBD1. J lost 3 bases, V lost 3 bases, and 3 bases had no gene match. This CDR3 region has 14 residues. CDR1 and CDR2 from the germline V gene are WNHNN and SYGVQD (reference sequence). CDR3 in DNA: TGCGCCAGCAGTGAAGGACAGGGGTTCTACGAGCAGTACTTC. Translating gives CASSEGQGFYEQYF.

This clonotype was found many times. This rearrangement joins TRBV20-1 to TRBJ1-6, with 7 positions matching TRBD1. Trimming at V came to 4 bases and at J to 10 bases, leaving 13 bases not matched to a gene. Germline loops: CDR1 DFQATT, CDR2 SNEGSKA (reference sequence). CDR3 length equals 15 residues. The CDR3 DNA sequence: TGCAGTGCTACCGCCTTGACAGGGTATCAATCACCCCTCCACTTT. Translating it yields CSATALTGYQSPLHF.

There are many counts of this clonotype. The chain uses TRBV20-1 and TRBJ2-7; D remains unclear. This CDR3 comprises 13 residues. Germline assignment: CDR1 DFQATT and CDR2 SNEGSKA (reference sequence). V lost 1 base, J lost 3 bases, and 10 bases lay in between. The CDR3, as DNA: TGCAGTGCTAGAGGGCGCACCGACTACGAGCAGTACTTC. It is translated as CSARGRTDYEQYF.

CDR3 in DNA: TGCGCCAGCAGTAGTAGCGGGAGGATAGAAACAGATACGCAGTATTTT. Translated, it gives CASSSSGRIETDTQYF. The chain carries TRBV10-2 and TRBJ2-3; 10 bases match TRBD2. The germline gives CDR1 WSHSY, CDR2 SAAADI. V was clipped by 5 bases and J by 3 bases; unmatched bases: 8. CDR3 size: 16 residues.